Below are 17 T cell receptor beta chains sequenced from a single sample in a study of shared clonotypes between healthy human individuals. Naivety among CD8 cells was defined by CD45RO negativity and positive CCR7 selection, thereby excluding terminally differentiated effector memory CD45RA+ cells. The repertoire was sequenced with immunoSEQ multiplex PCR; TCRdb's copy has only in-frame clones and lacks some. Of about 1.9 million clones in the sample, roughly 95% were seen once. The sequencing input was naive CD8+ T cells from PBMCs. All receptors come from a man in his late teens or twenties in good health. Some clones in this sample may be carry-over from other donors' samples.

The V and J genes are TRBV15 and TRBJ2-1; 14 bases fit TRBD2. The CDR3 is 14 residues long. Per the germline V gene, CDR1 is LNHNV and CDR2 is YYDKDF (reference sequence). V lost 8 bases and J lost 5; bases outside the gene matches: 2. Written as DNA, the CDR3 is TGTGCCACCCGACTAGCGGGAGGGAACAATGAGCAGTTCTTC. Amino acid sequence: CATRLAGGNNEQFF.

V usage is TRBV7-3 and J usage is TRBJ2-1; 8 bases match TRBD2. J gave up 7 bases and V 2 bases, and 7 bases lay outside the gene matches. The germline V gene has CDR1 SGHTA and CDR2 FQGTGA. The CDR3 contains 15 residues. The CDR3 sequence is CASSLDSGVINEQFF. In DNA form, the CDR3 reads TGTGCCAGCAGCTTAGATAGCGGGGTCATTAATGAGCAGTTCTTC.

On this clone: The same CDR3 arises from other DNA sequences in this sample as well. In nucleotides, the CDR3 is TGTGCCAGCAGTGCACTAGCGGGTAGCACAGATACGCAGTATTTT. Encoded protein: CASSALAGSTDTQYF. The rearrangement joins TRBV27 to TRBJ2-3, with 9 bases identical to TRBD2. After removal of 5 bases from V and 0 bases from J, the junction contained 3 bases not matched to a gene. Germline V gene sequence: CDR1 MNHEY, CDR2 SMNVEV (reference sequence). The CDR3 has 15 amino acids.

The V gene is TRBV6-5, the J gene TRBJ2-7; weak D call: TRBD1 (7 bases). V was pared by 6 bases and J by 3 bases, with 15 bases between. The CDR3 is 14 residues long. The V gene's germline CDR1 is MNHEY and CDR2 SVGAGI. CDR3 nucleotide sequence: TGTGCCAGCAGAGGGGGGACAGACTTCTACGAGCAGTACTTC. This gives the protein CASRGGTDFYEQYF.

The chain carries TRBV7-2 and TRBJ2-5; no definite D call. Trimming pared 3 bases from V and 5 bases from J, leaving 7 bases between. From germline, CDR1 is SGHTA and CDR2 FQGNSA. This CDR3 spans 12 amino acids. The CDR3 region is CASSFFTETQYF. The CDR3 DNA follows: TGTGCCAGCAGCTTCTTTACGGAGACCCAGTACTTC.

This chain joins TRBV15 and TRBJ1-1, with a weak D call TRBD1 (6 bases). The length of the CDR3 is 14 residues. V was pared by 1 base and J by 4 bases, with 10 bases between. Germline CDR1 is LNHNV and CDR2 is YYDKDF (reference sequence). The CDR3 sequence is CATSRGSGATEAFF. In DNA form, the CDR3 reads TGTGCCACCAGCAGAGGGTCAGGGGCCACTGAAGCTTTCTTT.

The chain combines TRBV9 with TRBJ2-1, with 8 nucleotides matching TRBD2. V was pared by 3 bases and J by 4 bases, with 6 bases of the junction left unmatched. Germline CDR1 is SGDLS and CDR2 is YYNGEE. CDR3 length: 15 residues. In DNA form, the CDR3 reads TGTGCCAGCAGCGAATCGGGAGGGGTATACAATGAGCAGTTCTTC. Residues: CASSESGGVYNEQFF.

The chain couples TRBV6-1 to TRBJ2-7; D might be TRBD1 (6 bases). CDR1 is MNHNS, CDR2 SASEGT, per germline. This CDR3 has 14 amino acids. V was pared by 10 bases and J by 3 bases, with 19 bases between. CDR3 in amino acids: CATNDGTSFYEQYF. The CDR3, as DNA: TGTGCCACCAACGACGGGACATCATTCTACGAGCAGTACTTC.

Points on this clone: This sample also contains other DNA sequences that code for the same CDR3. This chain joins TRBV15 and TRBJ2-3; possible D gene TRBD1, 5 bases. With 1 base removed from V and 2 bases from J, the gap between germline ends came to 7 bases. Germline V gene data show CDR1 as LNHNV and CDR2 as YYDKDF (reference sequence). The CDR3 runs 14 residues. Here the CDR3 DNA reads TGTGCCACCAGCAGAGCAGGGTTCACAGATACGCAGTATTTT. Its translation: CATSRAGFTDTQYF. Together with reference TRBV15 and TRBJ2-3, the CDR3 gives the full variable domain: DAMVIQNPRYQVTQFGKPVTLSCSQTLNHNVMYWYQQKSSQAPKLLFHYYDKDFNNEADTPDNFQSRRPNTSFCFLDIRSPGLGDTAMYLCATSRAGFTDTQYFGPGTRLTVL.

In its sample, this clone was seen once. J is TRBJ2-3 and V is TRBV27; D is unclear. This CDR3 has 14 residues. V was pared by 7 bases and J by 2 bases, with 13 bases between. Germline V lookup: CDR1 MNHEY, CDR2 SMNVEV (reference sequence). DNA of the CDR3: TGTGCCAGCATCTCCTACCAGAACACAGATACGCAGTATTTT. Translated, it gives CASISYQNTDTQYF.

The rearrangement joins TRBV5-6 to TRBJ2-3; D unresolved. V was shortened by 4 bases and J by 6 bases, with 15 bases between the two germline ends. CDR3 length equals 14 residues. Germline CDR1 and CDR2: SGHDT and YYEEEE. The CDR3 DNA sequence: TGTGCCAGCAGCCCTCCCGCGGCTTTCGATACGCAGTATTTT. Amino acid sequence: CASSPPAAFDTQYF.

The V call is TRBV9, the J call TRBJ1-1; D remains ambiguous. The CDR3 sequence is 14 residues long. CDR1 and CDR2 (germline): SGDLS, YYNGEE. Trimming removed 0 bases from V and 4 bases from J, with 10 bases in between. The CDR3 loop is CASSVAAGFTEAFF. The CDR3 coding sequence is TGTGCCAGCAGCGTAGCGGCAGGTTTCACTGAAGCTTTCTTT.

The CDR3 sequence is CASRDPGLAEHTQGYYNEQFF. CDR3 nucleotides: TGTGCCAGCAGGGACCCGGGACTAGCGGAACACACACAGGGATACTACAATGAGCAGTTCTTC. The chain combines TRBV28 with TRBJ2-1; TRBD2 aligns across 11 bases. Germline V gene data show CDR1 as MDHEN and CDR2 as SYDVKM. The CDR3 is made up of 21 amino acids. The V segment lost 6 bases and the J segment 3 bases; nucleotides outside the gene matches: 22.

The V gene is TRBV9, the J gene TRBJ2-1; D remains ambiguous. Germline CDR1 reads SGDLS; CDR2 reads YYNGEE. The CDR3 runs 13 residues. Trimming took off 4 bases at V and 7 bases at J, with 12 bases between the two ends. In nucleotides, the CDR3 is TGTGCCAGCAGCCCAGTCTTAAGGAATGAGCAGTTCTTC. Its translation: CASSPVLRNEQFF. The full variable domain, rest sourced from reference TRBV9 and TRBJ2-1, is DSGVTQTPKHLITATGQRVTLRCSPRSGDLSVYWYQQSLDQGLQFLIQYYNGEERAKGNILERFSAQQFPDLHSELNLSSLELGDSALYFCASSPVLRNEQFFGPGTRLTVL.

This sequence joins TRBV28 and TRBJ2-3; TRBD2 might be the D (6 bases). Germline V gene lookup returns CDR1 MDHEN and CDR2 SYDVKM. V was cut by 2 bases and J by 4 bases, with 13 bases left in between. The CDR3 consists of 15 residues. CDR3 nucleotide sequence: TGTGCCAGCAGTTTACCAGGGCCTAGCGCAGATACGCAGTATTTT. The encoded protein is CASSLPGPSADTQYF.

V is TRBV15 and J is TRBJ1-3; D is undetermined. Trimming removed 0 bases at V and 2 bases at J, with 8 bases between. The CDR3 loop spans 15 amino acids. CDR1 is LNHNV and CDR2 is YYDKDF in the germline V gene (reference sequence). The CDR3 nucleotides are TGTGCCACCAGCAGAGATAAATCTGCTGGAAACACCATATATTTT. The encoded protein is CATSRDKSAGNTIYF. Using reference TRBV15 and TRBJ1-3 for the parts outside the CDR3, the full variable domain is DAMVIQNPRYQVTQFGKPVTLSCSQTLNHNVMYWYQQKSSQAPKLLFHYYDKDFNNEADTPDNFQSRRPNTSFCFLDIRSPGLGDTAMYLCATSRDKSAGNTIYFGEGSWLTVV.

In the case of this clone: An end of the junction differs from the germline gene, which may be a read error. J is TRBJ2-1 and V is TRBV18; 9 bases are a match to TRBD2. The CDR3 is 16 amino acids. Germline loops: CDR1 KGHSH, CDR2 LQKENI. CDR3 loop: CASSPSGRSSNNEQFF. Written as DNA, the CDR3 is TGTGCCAGCTCACCTAGCGGGAGATCCTCCAACAATGAGCAGTTCTTC.